This T cell receptor (beta chain) was recorded in a study of cytomegalovirus exposure and HLA in healthy donors. The PCR made use of 60 Vbeta and 13 Jbeta primers. Sequencing used immunoSEQ multiplex PCR; TCRdb keeps in-frame clones, though not all of them. Of over 75,000 clones in the sample, 70% to 80% were seen once. This clone was seen once. Its specificity is unknown. Whole-study findings and limits: Reportedly, diagnosis of cytomegalovirus status by the classifier showed high specificity and sensitivity. For TCR beta chains, V- and J-gene trimming was later linked to a missense DCLRE1C variant.

The receptor's source is a male donor in good health and CMV-seropositive. The source material was PBMCs.

The CDR3 DNA is TGTGCCACCAGCAGAGAGGGACTAGCCGGGGTTAATGAGCAGTTCTTC. It encodes CATSREGLAGVNEQFF. The chain employs TRBV15 and TRBJ2-1; TRBD2 agrees at 9 bases. Germline V lookup: CDR1 LNHNV, CDR2 YYDKDF (reference sequence). Losses at the gene ends were 0 bases for V and 7 bases for J; bases not matched to a gene: 7. The CDR3 contains 16 residues.